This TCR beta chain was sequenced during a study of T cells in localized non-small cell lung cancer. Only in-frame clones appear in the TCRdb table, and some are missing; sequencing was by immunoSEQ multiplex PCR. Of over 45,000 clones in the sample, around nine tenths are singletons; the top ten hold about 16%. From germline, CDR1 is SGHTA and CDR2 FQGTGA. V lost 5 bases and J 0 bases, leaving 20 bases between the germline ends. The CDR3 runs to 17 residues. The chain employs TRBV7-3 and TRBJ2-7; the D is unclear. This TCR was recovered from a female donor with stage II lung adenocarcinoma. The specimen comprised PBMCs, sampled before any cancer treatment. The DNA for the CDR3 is TGTGCCAGCAGCCCGGACGGACCTAGGATGAGCTCCTACGAGCAGTACTTC. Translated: CASSPDGPRMSSYEQYF.